Each of the 4 T cell receptor beta chains below was sequenced from the same sample in a study of cytomegalovirus exposure and HLA in healthy donors. The study ran its PCR with 60 Vbeta and 13 Jbeta primers. Using immunoSEQ multiplex PCR, the repertoire was profiled, and TCRdb retains in-frame clones only, with some absent. The sample has roughly 120,000 clones; 81% are singletons. Sequenced sample: PBMCs. These receptors were taken from a woman aged 40 to 50 in good health and CMV-seronegative.

The gene calls are TRBV7-9 and TRBJ2-5, with 10 bases fitting TRBD2. Near its end, the DNA agrees better with TRBJ2-7, so the J call may be wrong. This CDR3 has 15 residues. Germline V lookup: CDR1 SEHNR, CDR2 FQNEAQ (reference sequence). The CDR3 DNA reads as TGTGCCAGCAGGTCTAGCGGGAGAGCCTCCTACGAGCAGTACTTC. As protein: CASRSSGRASYEQYF.

The genes are TRBV21-1 and TRBJ2-1; no check of the table's D call, TRBD1, against the DNA was made. TRBV21-1 is a known pseudogene. The length of the CDR3 is 19 residues. CDR3 bases: TGTGCCAGCAGCGCCCGAAAGAGGCAGGACAGGGACTCCTACAATGAGCAGTTCTTC. It translates to CASSARKRQDRDSYNEQFF.

The chain combines TRBV28 with TRBJ2-3; D is possibly TRBD2 (5 bases). This CDR3 is 15 amino acids long. V was shortened by 7 bases and J by 7 bases, with 21 bases between the two germline ends. The V gene's germline CDR1 is MDHEN and CDR2 SYDVKM. The CDR3: CASTSGEPSGNTQYF. The CDR3 bases are TGTGCCAGCACGTCCGGGGAGCCCTCTGGAAATACGCAGTATTTT.

V is TRBV5-4 and J is TRBJ2-7; 13 nucleotides line up with TRBD2. The CDR3 is 18 amino acids. J was trimmed by 5 bases and V by 4 bases; bases with no gene match: 15. Germline V lookup: CDR1 SGHNT, CDR2 YYREEE (reference sequence). CDR3 loop: CASSHLRTSGREDHEQYF. In DNA form, the CDR3 reads TGTGCCAGCAGCCACCTCAGGACTAGCGGGAGAGAAGACCACGAGCAGTACTTC.